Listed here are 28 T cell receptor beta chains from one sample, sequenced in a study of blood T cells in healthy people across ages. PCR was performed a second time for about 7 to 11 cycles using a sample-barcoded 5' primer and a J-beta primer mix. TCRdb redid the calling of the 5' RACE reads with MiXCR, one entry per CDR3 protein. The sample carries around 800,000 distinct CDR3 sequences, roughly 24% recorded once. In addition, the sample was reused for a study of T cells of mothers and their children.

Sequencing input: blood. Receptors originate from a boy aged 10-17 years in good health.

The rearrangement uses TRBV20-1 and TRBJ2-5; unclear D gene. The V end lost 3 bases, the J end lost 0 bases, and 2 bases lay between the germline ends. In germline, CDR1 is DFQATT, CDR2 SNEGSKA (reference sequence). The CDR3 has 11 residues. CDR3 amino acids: CSASHQETQYF. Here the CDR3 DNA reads TGCAGTGCTAGTCACCAAGAGACCCAGTACTTC.

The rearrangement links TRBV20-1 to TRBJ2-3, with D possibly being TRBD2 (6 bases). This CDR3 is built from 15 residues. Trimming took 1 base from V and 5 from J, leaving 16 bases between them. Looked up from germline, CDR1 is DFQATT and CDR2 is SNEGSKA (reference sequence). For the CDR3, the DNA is TGCAGTGCTAGAGTGCGGGACCACATAAGAGATACGCAGTATTTT. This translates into CSARVRDHIRDTQYF.

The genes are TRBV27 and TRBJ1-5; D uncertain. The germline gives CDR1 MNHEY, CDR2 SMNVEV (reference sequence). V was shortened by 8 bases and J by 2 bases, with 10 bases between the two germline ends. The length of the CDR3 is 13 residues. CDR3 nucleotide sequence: TGTGCCAGCGCCTTCGGGGGCAATCAGCCCCAGCATTTT. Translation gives CASAFGGNQPQHF.

The CDR3 here is CASSTVTGELFF. The CDR3 DNA follows: TGTGCCAGCAGTACAGTAACCGGGGAGCTGTTTTTT. V usage is TRBV12-3 or TRBV12-4 and J usage is TRBJ2-2; no reliable D call. The V end was cut by 5 bases, the J end by 5 bases, with 6 bases between. The CDR3 runs to 12 residues.

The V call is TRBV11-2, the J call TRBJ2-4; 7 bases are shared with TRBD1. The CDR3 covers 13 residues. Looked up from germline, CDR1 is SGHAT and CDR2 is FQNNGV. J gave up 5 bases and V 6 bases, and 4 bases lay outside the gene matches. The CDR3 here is CASRVTGENIQYF. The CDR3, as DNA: TGTGCCAGCAGGGTCACAGGGGAAAACATTCAGTACTTC.

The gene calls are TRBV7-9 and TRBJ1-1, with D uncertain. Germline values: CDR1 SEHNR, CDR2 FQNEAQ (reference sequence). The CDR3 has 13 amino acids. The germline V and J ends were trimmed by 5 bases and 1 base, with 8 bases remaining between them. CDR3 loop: CASSPRSNTEAFF. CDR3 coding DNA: TGTGCCAGCAGCCCGCGTTCGAACACTGAAGCTTTCTTT.

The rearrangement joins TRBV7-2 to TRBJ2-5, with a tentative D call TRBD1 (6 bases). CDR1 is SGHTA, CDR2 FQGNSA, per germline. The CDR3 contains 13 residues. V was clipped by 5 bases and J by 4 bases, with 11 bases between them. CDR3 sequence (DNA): TGTGCCAGCAGCATACCGACAGGAGAGACCCAGTACTTC. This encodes CASSIPTGETQYF. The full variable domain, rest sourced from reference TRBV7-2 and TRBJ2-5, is GAGVSQSPSNKVTEKGKDVELRCDPISGHTALYWYRQSLGQGLEFLIYFQGNSAPDKSGLPSDRFSAERTGGSVSTLTIQRTQQEDSAVYLCASSIPTGETQYFGPGTRLLVL.

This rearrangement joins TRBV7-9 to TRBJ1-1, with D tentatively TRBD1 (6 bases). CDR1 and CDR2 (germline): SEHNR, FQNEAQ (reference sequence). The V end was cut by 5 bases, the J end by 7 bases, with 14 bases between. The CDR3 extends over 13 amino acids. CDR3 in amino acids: CASSLGQFYEAFF. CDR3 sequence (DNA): TGTGCCAGCAGCCTCGGACAGTTCTATGAAGCTTTCTTT.

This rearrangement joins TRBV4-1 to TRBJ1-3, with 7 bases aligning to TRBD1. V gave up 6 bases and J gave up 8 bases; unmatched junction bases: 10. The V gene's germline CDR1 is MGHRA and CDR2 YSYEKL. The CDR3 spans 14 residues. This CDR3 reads CASSPTGAADTIYF. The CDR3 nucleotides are TGCGCCAGCAGTCCAACAGGGGCGGCGGACACCATATATTTT.

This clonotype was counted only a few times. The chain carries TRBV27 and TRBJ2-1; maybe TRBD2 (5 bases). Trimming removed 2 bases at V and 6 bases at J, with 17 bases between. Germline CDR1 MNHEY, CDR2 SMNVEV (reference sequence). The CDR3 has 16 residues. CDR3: CASSLIAFSGVNEQFF. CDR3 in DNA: TGTGCCAGCAGTTTAATCGCCTTCAGCGGCGTCAATGAGCAGTTCTTC.

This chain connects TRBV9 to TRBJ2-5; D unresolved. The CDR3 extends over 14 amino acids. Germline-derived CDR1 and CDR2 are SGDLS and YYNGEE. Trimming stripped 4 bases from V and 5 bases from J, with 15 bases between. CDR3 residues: CASSSDLGPETQYF. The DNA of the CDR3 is TGTGCCAGCAGCTCTGACTTAGGGCCGGAGACCCAGTACTTC.

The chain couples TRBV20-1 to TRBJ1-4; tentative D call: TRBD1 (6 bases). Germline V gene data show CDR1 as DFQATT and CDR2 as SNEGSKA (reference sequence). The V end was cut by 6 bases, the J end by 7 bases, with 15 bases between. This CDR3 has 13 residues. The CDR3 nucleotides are TGCAGTGCGGATCAGGGGCGTGGTGAAAAACTGTTTTTT. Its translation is CSADQGRGEKLFF.

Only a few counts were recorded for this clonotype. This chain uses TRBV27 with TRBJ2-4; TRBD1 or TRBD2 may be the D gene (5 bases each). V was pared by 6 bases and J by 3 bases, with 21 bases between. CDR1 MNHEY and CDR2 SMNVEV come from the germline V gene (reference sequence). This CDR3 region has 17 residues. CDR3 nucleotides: TGTGCCAGCAGCGCAGAGGGGTGGGGGACGGTCAAAAACATTCAGTACTTC. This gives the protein CASSAEGWGTVKNIQYF.

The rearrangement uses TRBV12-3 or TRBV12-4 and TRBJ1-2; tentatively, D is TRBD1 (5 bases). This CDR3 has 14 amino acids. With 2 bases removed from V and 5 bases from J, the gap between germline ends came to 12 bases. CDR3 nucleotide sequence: TGTGCCAGCAGTTTATCCAGGGAAGGATATGGCTACACCTTC. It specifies CASSLSREGYGYTF.

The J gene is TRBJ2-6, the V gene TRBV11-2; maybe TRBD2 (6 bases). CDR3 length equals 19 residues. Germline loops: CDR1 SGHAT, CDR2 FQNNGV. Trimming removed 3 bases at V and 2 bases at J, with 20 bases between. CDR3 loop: CASSLGLGGWSPGANVLTF. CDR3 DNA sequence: TGTGCCAGCAGCTTGGGGCTTGGAGGGTGGAGTCCTGGGGCCAACGTCCTGACTTTC. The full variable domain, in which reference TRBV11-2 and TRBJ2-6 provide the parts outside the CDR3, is EAGVAQSPRYKIIEKRQSVAFWCNPISGHATLYWYQQILGQGPKLLIQFQNNGVVDDSQLPKDRFSAERLKGVDSTLKIQPAKLEDSAVYLCASSLGLGGWSPGANVLTFGAGSRLTVL.

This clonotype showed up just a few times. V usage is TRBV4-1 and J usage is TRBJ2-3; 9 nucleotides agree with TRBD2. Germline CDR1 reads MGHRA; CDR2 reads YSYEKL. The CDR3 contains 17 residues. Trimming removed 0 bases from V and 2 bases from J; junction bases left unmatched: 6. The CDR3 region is CASSQDWAGGLTDTQYF. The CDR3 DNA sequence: TGCGCCAGCAGCCAAGATTGGGCGGGGGGGCTCACAGATACGCAGTATTTT.

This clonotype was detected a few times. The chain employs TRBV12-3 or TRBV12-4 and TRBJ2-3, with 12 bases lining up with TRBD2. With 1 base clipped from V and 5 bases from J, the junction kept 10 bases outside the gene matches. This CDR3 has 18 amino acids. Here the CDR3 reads CASSLGLAGGTDRDTQYF. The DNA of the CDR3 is TGTGCCAGCAGTTTAGGCCTAGCGGGAGGGACCGATCGAGATACGCAGTATTTT.

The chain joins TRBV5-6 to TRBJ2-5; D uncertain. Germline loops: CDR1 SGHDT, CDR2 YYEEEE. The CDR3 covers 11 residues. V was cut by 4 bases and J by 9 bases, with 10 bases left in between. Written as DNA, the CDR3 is TGTGCCAGCAGCATTGGTCCGGCCCAGTACTTC. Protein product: CASSIGPAQYF.

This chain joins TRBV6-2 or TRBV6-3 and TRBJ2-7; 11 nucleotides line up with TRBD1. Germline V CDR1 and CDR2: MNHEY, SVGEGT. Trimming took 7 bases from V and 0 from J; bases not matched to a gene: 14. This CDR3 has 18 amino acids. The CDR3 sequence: CASTWKDRGLYSSYEQYF. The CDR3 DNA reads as TGTGCCAGCACCTGGAAGGACAGGGGGCTTTATAGCTCCTACGAGCAGTACTTC.

The CDR3 nucleotides read TGTGCCAGCACCCCACGGGGGGCAGATACGCAGTATTTT. Translated, it gives CASTPRGADTQYF. The chain carries TRBV6-5 and TRBJ2-3; TRBD2 matches at 7 bases. CDR1 MNHEY and CDR2 SVGAGI come from the germline V gene. The CDR3 is made up of 13 amino acids. The junction had 5 bases not matched to a gene; V was cut back by 7 bases and J by 4 bases.

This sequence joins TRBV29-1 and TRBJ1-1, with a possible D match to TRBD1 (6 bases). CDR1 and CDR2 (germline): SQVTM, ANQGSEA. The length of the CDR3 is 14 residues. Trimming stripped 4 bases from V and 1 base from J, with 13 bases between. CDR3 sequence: CSVGPGVGNTEAFF. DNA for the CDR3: TGCAGCGTTGGGCCAGGGGTAGGGAACACTGAAGCTTTCTTT. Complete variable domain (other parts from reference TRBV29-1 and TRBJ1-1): SAVISQKPSRDICQRGTSLTIQCQVDSQVTMMFWYRQQPGQSLTLIATANQGSEATYESGFVIDKFPISRPNLTFSTLTVSNMSPEDSSIYLCSVGPGVGNTEAFFGQGTRLTVV.

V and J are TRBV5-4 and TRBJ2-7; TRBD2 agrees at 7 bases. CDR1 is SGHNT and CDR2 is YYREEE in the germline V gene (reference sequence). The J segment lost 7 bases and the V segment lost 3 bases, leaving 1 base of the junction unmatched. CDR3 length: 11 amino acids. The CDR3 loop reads CASSWGGEQYF. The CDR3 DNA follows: TGTGCCAGCAGCTGGGGGGGAGAGCAGTACTTC. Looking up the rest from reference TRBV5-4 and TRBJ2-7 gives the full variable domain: ETGVTQSPTHLIKTRGQQVTLRCSSQSGHNTVSWYQQALGQGPQFIFQYYREEENGRGNFPPRFSGLQFPNYSSELNVNALELDDSALYLCASSWGGEQYFGPGTRLTVT.

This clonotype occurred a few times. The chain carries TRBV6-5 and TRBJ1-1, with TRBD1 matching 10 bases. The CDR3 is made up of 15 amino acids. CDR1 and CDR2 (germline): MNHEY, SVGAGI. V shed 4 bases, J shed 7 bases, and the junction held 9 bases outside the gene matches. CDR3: CASSSLGQGYDEAFF. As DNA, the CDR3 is TGTGCCAGCAGTTCCCTGGGACAGGGGTATGATGAAGCTTTCTTT.

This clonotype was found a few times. CDR3 nucleotide sequence: TGCGCCAGCAGCTTGAATCGGGACAGGTCGTACGAGCAGTACTTC. Its translation is CASSLNRDRSYEQYF. The chain uses TRBV5-1 and TRBJ2-1, with 8 positions matching TRBD1. The J call may be in error: the DNA end matches TRBJ2-7 better. This CDR3 has 15 residues. CDR1 and CDR2 from the germline V gene are SGHRS and YFSETQ.

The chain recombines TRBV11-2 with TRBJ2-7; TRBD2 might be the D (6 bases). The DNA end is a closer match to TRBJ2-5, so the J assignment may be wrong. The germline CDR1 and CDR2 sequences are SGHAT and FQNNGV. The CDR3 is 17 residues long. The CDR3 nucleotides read TGTGCCAGCAGCTTAGAGTGGGGGTCGGACGCGGGGGAGACCCAGTACTTC. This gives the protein CASSLEWGSDAGETQYF.

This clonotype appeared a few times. The CDR3 here is CSAPGALENEQYF. CDR3 in DNA: TGCAGTGCCCCAGGGGCCTTGGAGAACGAGCAGTACTTC. J is TRBJ2-7 and V is TRBV20-1; D is perhaps TRBD1 (6 bases). Germline V gene lookup returns CDR1 DFQATT and CDR2 SNEGSKA (reference sequence). V lost 6 bases and J 5 bases, leaving 17 bases between the germline ends. CDR3 length equals 13 residues.

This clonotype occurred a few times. The CDR3: CASSFHRDSYNSPLHF. CDR3 bases: TGCGCCAGCAGCTTCCACCGGGACAGCTATAATTCACCCCTCCACTTT. The chain has TRBV5-1 and TRBJ1-6; 7 bases map to TRBD1. The V gene end was trimmed by 2 bases and the J gene end by 3 bases; junction bases not matched to a gene: 5. The CDR3 runs 16 residues. The germline V gene has CDR1 SGHRS and CDR2 YFSETQ.

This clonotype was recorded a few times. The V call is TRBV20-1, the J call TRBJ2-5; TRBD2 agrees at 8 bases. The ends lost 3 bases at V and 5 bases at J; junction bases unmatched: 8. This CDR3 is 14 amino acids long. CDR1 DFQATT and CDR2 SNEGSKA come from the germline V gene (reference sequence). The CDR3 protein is CSASGRGAWETQYF. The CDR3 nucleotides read TGCAGTGCTAGCGGGCGGGGGGCCTGGGAGACCCAGTACTTC.